The clone carrying this T cell receptor beta chain was observed many times. The target antigen is unknown. The data derive from a study of neurological immune-mediated disorders. The germline gives CDR1 SGHDN, CDR2 FVKESK. This CDR3 is built from 13 residues. After removal of 4 bases from V and 9 bases from J, the junction contained 8 bases not matched to a gene. General study points: The absence of any CDR3 amino acid sequence shared by expanded clones across subjects suggests that repertoires were private in all groups. The repertoires of 18 of 34 multiple sclerosis patients were placed by phylogenetic grouping in a single related-CDR3 cluster, which may be a signature.

TCRdb reprocessed the 5' RACE reads via MiXCR and lists one record per CDR3 protein. In the table there are tens of thousands of distinct CDR3 sequences, about 3.5% of which are singletons. Input material: PBMCs. This receptor was taken from a young man with multiple sclerosis. The chain uses TRBV14 and TRBJ1-2; TRBD1 agrees at 7 bases. CDR3 nucleotides: TGTGCCAGCAGCCTCACTACAGGGGTACGCTACACCTTC. Its protein product is CASSLTTGVRYTF.